This passage covers 9 T cell receptor beta chains from one sample sequenced in a study of T cells in Graves' hyperthyroidism and ophthalmopathy. Amplification of TCR beta CDR3 regions was performed using RNA transcripts as template. The TCR CDR3 first-round RT-PCR relied on the HTBI primer set. From the multiplex PCR reads, TCRdb called clonotypes with MiXCR, one entry per CDR3 protein. The table records about 380,000 distinct CDR3 sequences, about a fifth of them present only once. Specimen: blood. These TCRs come from a young man with Graves' ophthalmopathy.

The rearrangement joins TRBV4-2 to TRBJ1-2; D is unclear. V gave up 4 bases and J gave up 2 bases, with 14 bases separating them. CDR1 LGHNA and CDR2 YNFKEQ come from the germline V gene. The CDR3 runs to 15 residues. CDR3 nucleotides: TGTGCCAGCAGCCCCACTCAGGTGGGAAACTATGGCTACACCTTC. Translated, it gives CASSPTQVGNYGYTF.

V and J are TRBV12-3 or TRBV12-4 and TRBJ2-4; D is perhaps TRBD1 (6 bases). The germline V and J ends were trimmed by 6 bases and 0 bases, with 9 bases remaining between them. The CDR3 has 14 amino acids. The chain's CDR3 is CASRGQLAKNIQYF. The CDR3 bases are TGTGCCAGCAGAGGACAGTTAGCCAAAAACATTCAGTACTTC.

V usage is TRBV19 and J usage is TRBJ1-5; TRBD1 matches at 7 bases. The junction had 13 bases not matched to a gene; V was cut back by 2 bases and J by 0 bases. CDR3 size: 19 residues. CDR1 is LNHDA, CDR2 SQIVND, per germline (reference sequence). CDR3 coding DNA: TGTGCCAGTAGTATATGGGGTGGGAGGGGGCTAATTAGCAATCAGCCCCAGCATTTT. Amino acids: CASSIWGGRGLISNQPQHF. The variable domain in full, with the rest retrieved from reference TRBV19 and TRBJ1-5, is DGGITQSPKYLFRKEGQNVTLSCEQNLNHDAMYWYRQDPGQGLRLIYYSQIVNDFQKGDIAEGYSVSREKKESFPLTVTSAQKNPTAFYLCASSIWGGRGLISNQPQHFGDGTRLSIL.

This clonotype appeared a few times. The chain has TRBV3-1 and TRBJ2-5; TRBD2 aligns across 8 bases. The J segment lost 3 bases and the V segment lost 2 bases, leaving 2 bases of the junction unmatched. The CDR3 has 14 residues. The germline CDR1 and CDR2 sequences are LGHDT and YNNKEL (reference sequence). CDR3 bases: TGTGCCAGCAGCCAAAATAGCGGGGAAGAGACCCAGTACTTC. It codes for CASSQNSGEETQYF.

This clonotype has just a few counts. The J gene is TRBJ2-3, the V gene TRBV4-1; possible D gene TRBD2, 5 bases. This CDR3 is 13 amino acids long. In germline, CDR1 is MGHRA, CDR2 YSYEKL. Trimming took off 0 bases at V and 6 bases at J, with 7 bases between the two ends. In DNA form, the CDR3 reads TGCGCCAGCAGCCAAGAGGGAGAGGATACGCAGTATTTT. Translation: CASSQEGEDTQYF.

This clonotype has a count of ten or more. The genes are TRBV24-1 and TRBJ2-1, with 8 bases lining up with TRBD1. This CDR3 spans 16 amino acids. The ends lost 5 bases at V and 1 base at J; junction bases unmatched: 6. Germline loops: CDR1 KGHDR, CDR2 SFDVKD. Here the CDR3 reads CATSAGQGDSYNEQFF. The CDR3 bases are TGTGCCACCAGTGCTGGACAGGGTGATTCCTACAATGAGCAGTTCTTC.

The table lists this clonotype with many counts. The V and J genes are TRBV27 and TRBJ1-2; 9 nucleotides line up with TRBD1. The CDR3 contains 14 residues. CDR1 is MNHEY and CDR2 is SMNVEV in the germline V gene (reference sequence). Trimming at V came to 3 bases and at J to 6 bases, leaving 5 bases not matched to a gene. CDR3 sequence reads: CASSFDRGDHGYTF. DNA of the CDR3: TGTGCCAGCAGTTTCGACAGGGGGGACCATGGCTACACCTTC.

J is TRBJ2-7 and V is TRBV29-1; tentatively, D is TRBD1 (6 bases). V was shortened by 7 bases and J by 5 bases, with 15 bases between the two germline ends. This CDR3 has 12 residues. Germline V gene lookup returns CDR1 SQVTM and CDR2 ANQGSEA. The DNA of the CDR3 is TGCAGCGGACGGACAGATGACAACGAGCAGTACTTC. This translates into CSGRTDDNEQYF.

There are many counts of this clonotype. The genes are TRBV4-1 and TRBJ1-1; D ambiguous. V lost 0 bases to trimming and J lost 7 bases, with 12 bases between them. The CDR3 extends over 14 amino acids. CDR1 and CDR2 from the germline V gene are MGHRA and YSYEKL. The CDR3 bases are TGCGCCAGCAGCCAAGAACGGCACAGCCTTGAAGCTTTCTTT. Its protein is CASSQERHSLEAFF.